A single sample gave rise to the 5 T cell receptor beta chains below, sequenced in a study of blood T cell repertoires in COVID-19. The protocol was immunoSEQ multiplex PCR, while the TCRdb copy is restricted to in-frame clones and leaves out a portion. Here the sample spans roughly 200,000 clones, approximately 85% being singletons. Sequenced material: PBMCs or T cells enriched from blood (not recorded which). These receptors were obtained from a man between 35 and 55 years old who had recovered from COVID-19.

The chain recombines TRBV5-4 with TRBJ2-7; 7 nucleotides line up with TRBD1. The CDR3 contains 16 residues. Per the germline V gene, CDR1 is SGHNT and CDR2 is YYREEE (reference sequence). The V gene end was trimmed by 4 bases and the J gene end by 3 bases; junction bases not matched to a gene: 13. CDR3 nucleotide sequence: TGTGCCAGCAGCGGGGCTAACAGGACAGGACACTACGAGCAGTACTTC. This encodes CASSGANRTGHYEQYF.

This clone was seen only a few times. The chain has TRBV5-1 and TRBJ2-2; no clear D. CDR3 length equals 16 residues. V was cut by 1 base and J by 1 base, with 11 bases left in between. CDR1 is SGHRS, CDR2 YFSETQ, per germline. The CDR3 loop reads CASSLKELGNTGELFF. The DNA for the CDR3 is TGCGCCAGCAGCTTGAAGGAGCTGGGGAACACCGGGGAGCTGTTTTTT.

CDR3 sequence (DNA): TGCGCCAGCAGCTTTCTCGAGGGTGAGCAGTTCTTC. Translated: CASSFLEGEQFF. The chain carries TRBV5-1 and TRBJ2-1, with D possibly TRBD2 on 5 matching bases. Trimming removed 2 bases from V and 9 bases from J, with 9 bases in between. The CDR3 totals 12 residues. In germline, CDR1 is SGHRS, CDR2 YFSETQ.

V gene TRBV12-3 or TRBV12-4 combines with J gene TRBJ1-2; D unresolved. The CDR3 extends over 13 amino acids. The V gene lost 5 bases and the J gene lost 6 bases, with 13 bases spanning the gap. CDR3 DNA: TGTGCCAGCAGTCAAACAGTATTCAATGGCTACACCTTC. Translating gives CASSQTVFNGYTF.

The chain is built from TRBV6-5 and TRBJ1-1; 8 bases map to TRBD1. Germline assignment: CDR1 MNHEY and CDR2 SVGAGI. Trimming took 7 bases from V and 3 from J; bases not matched to a gene: 10. CDR3 length equals 15 residues. The CDR3 DNA follows: TGTGCCAGCATCCCTCGCAGGGGGCTGTACACTGAAGCTTTCTTT. This translates into CASIPRRGLYTEAFF.